Sequencing of this T cell receptor (beta chain) was carried out in a study of response to subunit inactivated influenza vaccine. The J segment lost 0 bases and the V segment lost 10 bases, leaving 6 bases of the junction unmatched. CDR3 length: 16 residues. Per the germline V gene, CDR1 is ENHRY and CDR2 is SYGVKD. This clonotype was detected a few times. TCRdb re-derived calls from the RT-PCR reads in MiXCR, one entry per CDR3 protein. The sample has more than 500,000 distinct CDR3 sequences, approximately 10% seen once. These data are also associated with another study on T cells expressing NK-cell markers. From that second work: Template switching by 5'RACE with UMIs generated the TCR beta cDNA. Restricting sorting to alpha-beta TCR T cells was achieved in several experiments by an anti-gamma-delta TCR antibody.

The rearrangement links TRBV10-3 to TRBJ1-6; 10 positions match TRBD1. The source is a man aged 45-65 years who received an inactivated influenza vaccine. Sequencing was performed on PBMCs from blood, taken on the day of vaccination. This CDR3 reads CATRQGASSYNSPLHF. The CDR3 DNA follows: TGTGCCACCCGACAGGGGGCAAGCTCCTATAATTCACCCCTCCACTTT.